These 11 T cell receptor beta chains were all obtained from the same sample, sequenced in a study of blood T cells in healthy people across ages. It was with a sample-barcoded 5' primer and a J-beta primer mix that a second PCR of roughly 7 to 12 cycles was run. Each CDR3 protein is one row after TCRdb ran MiXCR on the 5' RACE reads. The sample has over a million distinct CDR3 sequences, roughly 43% seen once. Input material: blood. All receptors come from a young woman in good health.

This clonotype was picked up a small number of times. The genes are TRBV6-1 and TRBJ1-1; tentatively, D is TRBD1 (6 bases). Trimming removed 4 bases at V and 8 bases at J, with 8 bases between. The CDR3 sequence is 11 residues long. Germline loops: CDR1 MNHNS, CDR2 SASEGT. The CDR3 loop is CASSATGEAFF. CDR3 coding DNA: TGTGCCAGCAGTGCTACAGGGGAAGCTTTCTTT.

This clonotype was detected only a few times. This sequence joins TRBV29-1 and TRBJ2-1; D not resolved. Between the trimmed V and J ends, which lost 8 bases and 7 bases, there was a span of 12 bases. The CDR3 is 11 amino acids. Germline V lookup: CDR1 SQVTM, CDR2 ANQGSEA. The CDR3: CSLGVWNEQFF. The DNA of the CDR3 is TGCAGCCTGGGTGTTTGGAATGAGCAGTTCTTC.

This clonotype appeared a few times. The rearrangement links TRBV30 to TRBJ1-5; tentatively, D is TRBD1 (5 bases). Germline assignment: CDR1 GTSNPN and CDR2 SVGIG (reference sequence). This CDR3 is 13 amino acids long. V was clipped by 2 bases and J by 5 bases, with 10 bases between them. This chain's CDR3 is CAWSWGGDQPQHF. In DNA, the CDR3 is TGTGCCTGGAGTTGGGGCGGCGATCAGCCCCAGCATTTT.

This chain connects TRBV4-1 to TRBJ1-1; 10 bases match TRBD1. V dropped 3 bases and J dropped 7; count of bases not matched to a gene: 5. This CDR3 spans 14 amino acids. Looked up from germline, CDR1 is MGHRA and CDR2 is YSYEKL. The CDR3 is CASSHGQGVGEAFF. The DNA of the CDR3 is TGCGCCAGCAGCCATGGACAGGGGGTGGGTGAAGCTTTCTTT.

The genes are TRBV4-3 and TRBJ1-2; D is unresolved. Per germline, CDR1 LGHNA and CDR2 YSLEER. The CDR3 sequence is 14 residues long. Trimming took 4 bases from V and 0 from J, leaving 9 bases between them. The CDR3 coding sequence is TGCGCCAGCAGCCGTTCCACTTCTAACTATGGCTACACCTTC. Its protein product is CASSRSTSNYGYTF.

In this sample, this clonotype turned up a few times. The chain employs TRBV4-1 and TRBJ2-7; 7 bases are shared with TRBD2. The J segment lost 5 bases and the V segment lost 4 bases, leaving 8 bases of the junction unmatched. Germline V lookup: CDR1 MGHRA, CDR2 YSYEKL. The CDR3 consists of 14 residues. CDR3 DNA sequence: TGCGCCAGCAGCCCAGCGGGGTTTGGGGACGAGCAGTACTTC. Translating it yields CASSPAGFGDEQYF.

The chain links TRBV25-1 to TRBJ2-7; tentatively, D is TRBD2 (5 bases). From germline, CDR1 is MGHDK and CDR2 SYGVNS. This CDR3 spans 13 amino acids. Deletions cut 6 bases from V and 6 bases from J, with 15 bases between. The CDR3 DNA reads as TGTGCCAGCAGAAGCGGTTACCGGATCGAGCAGTACTTC. Its protein is CASRSGYRIEQYF.

This clonotype was detected only a few times. The CDR3 DNA is TGTGCCACCAGTGATTTGGCCGGCTACAATGAGCAGTTCTTC. It encodes CATSDLAGYNEQFF. This chain connects TRBV24-1 to TRBJ2-1, with D uncertain. Germline CDR1 is KGHDR and CDR2 is SFDVKD. CDR3 size: 14 residues. V gave up 0 bases and J gave up 3 bases, with 5 bases separating them.

A note on this clonotype: One end of the junction is discordant with germline, which a read error may explain. This chain joins TRBV3-1 and TRBJ2-5; no clear D gene. The J call may be faulty, since TRBJ2-7 better matches the DNA end. The CDR3 runs 12 residues. Germline V CDR1 and CDR2: LGHDT, YNNKEL (reference sequence). For the CDR3, the DNA is TGTGCCAGCAGCCCCGGATCCTGCGAGCAGTACTTC. Translating gives CASSPGSCEQYF.

On this clonotype itself: A much larger clone lies one base from this, so it may be a read error. This rearrangement joins TRBV6-2 or TRBV6-3 to TRBJ2-7, with D possibly matching TRBD2 (6 bases). The CDR3 runs 14 residues. CDR1 and CDR2 from the germline V gene are MNHEY and SVGEGT. Trimming shortened V by 6 bases and J by 1 base, and 13 bases separated the two germline ends. The CDR3 is CASSRRAGSYEQYF. CDR3 coding DNA: TGTGCCAGCAGCCGACGAGCGGGTTCCTACGAGCAGTACTTC.

This clonotype was counted a few times. V usage is TRBV10-3 and J usage is TRBJ2-3; D may be TRBD1 or TRBD2 (5 bases each). The CDR3 extends over 15 amino acids. Germline-derived CDR1 and CDR2 are ENHRY and SYGVKD. With 8 bases removed from V and 5 bases from J, the gap between germline ends came to 20 bases. The CDR3 region has the DNA TGTGCCATCGCCGGTACGGGGCGCCGGGTAGATACGCAGTATTTT. This codes for CAIAGTGRRVDTQYF.